Given below is one T cell receptor (beta chain) in context. Its antigen is currently unknown. This specimen comes from a study of CD8 T cells in ankylosing spondylitis. The CDR3 has 16 amino acids. Germline lookup yields CDR1 PRHDT and CDR2 FYEKMQ (reference sequence). V lost 5 bases to trimming and J lost 3 bases; unmatched junction nucleotides: 9. Libraries of TCR beta came from quantitative 5'-RACE with molecular barcodes. TCRdb called the 5' RACE reads again in MiXCR, with one record for every CDR3 protein. The table lists over 130,000 distinct CDR3 sequences, 44% of them singletons. Study conclusions and caveats: In synovial fluid and blood from reactive arthritis, some motif variants were previously reported. Within ankylosing spondylitis blood, a TCR beta motif made up of roughly eight highly homologous variants appeared to be characteristic.

Source material: synovial fluid, either unsorted or a sorted T cell fraction (not recorded which). The TCR was taken from a male donor with ankylosing spondylitis. The chain has TRBV13 and TRBJ2-7; 11 bases fit TRBD1. Here the CDR3 DNA reads TGTGCCAGCAGCCCGACGCTAGGGACAGGGGGCTACGAGCAGTACTTC. Translating gives CASSPTLGTGGYEQYF.